This T cell receptor beta chain was sequenced for a study of T-cell memory formation after mild COVID-19. TCRdb re-analysed the 5' RACE reads in MiXCR, keeping a single row per CDR3 protein. The sample holds hundreds of thousands of distinct CDR3 sequences, roughly 26% seen once. This clonotype was detected ten times or more. The germline V gene has CDR1 SGHVS and CDR2 FNYEAQ. The CDR3 is made up of 14 amino acids. V lost 5 bases and J lost 6, with 13 bases in between. This clonotype originated in an adult woman who had mild COVID-19 (a few samples of this study predate the infection). Cell type and time point are not known. J is TRBJ2-2 and V is TRBV7-6; D remains ambiguous. The sample consisted of PBMCs or a T cell subset sorted from them (not recorded which). The CDR3 nucleotides are TGTGCCAGCAGCCCAAGAACAGTTCCCGGGGAGCTGTTTTTT. This gives the protein CASSPRTVPGELFF.